The sequence of this T cell receptor beta chain was determined in a study of early T cells in non-severe SARS-CoV-2 infection. Turning to the study itself: The chains were unpaired, and the sequenced material was bulk RNA from unsorted whole blood.

The CDR3 totals 15 residues. V was pared by 3 bases and J by 10 bases, with 12 bases of the junction left unmatched. Germline lookup yields CDR1 SGHRS and CDR2 YFSETQ. Researchers tagged individual cDNA molecules with unique molecular identifiers. MiXCR was run by TCRdb on the 5' RACE reads, yielding one entry per CDR3 protein. The sample lists approximately 90,000 distinct CDR3 sequences; about 11% were seen once. Overall study findings and caveats: Matches to VDJdb favored anti-spike CD8 responses and missed private and CD4 specificities.

In this sample, this clonotype turned up a few times. What it recognizes is unknown. This receptor was obtained from an adult who was a healthcare worker with PCR-confirmed SARS-CoV-2 infection or an uninfected control (not recorded which). Sequenced here: whole blood, sampled at baseline. The V gene is TRBV5-1, the J gene TRBJ2-1; 8 bases line up with TRBD1. The CDR3 region is CASSSDRDRSKEQFF. CDR3 nucleotides: TGCGCCAGCAGCTCGGACAGGGATAGGAGCAAAGAGCAGTTCTTC.